Below, 9 T cell receptor beta chains from the same sample are listed, as sequenced in a study of blood T cell repertoires in COVID-19. Some clones are missing from TCRdb's copy, which holds only in-frame ones; the method was immunoSEQ multiplex PCR. The sample records more than 85,000 clones, 84% being singletons. The sample taken for sequencing was peripheral blood. The receptors shown here come from a man in his forties with active or convalescent COVID-19.

The chain carries TRBV4-3 and TRBJ2-4; 12 nucleotides agree with TRBD2. This CDR3 spans 17 amino acids. Losses at the gene ends were 0 bases for V and 5 bases for J; bases not matched to a gene: 5. CDR1 and CDR2 from the germline V gene are LGHNA and YSLEER. CDR3 sequence (DNA): TGCGCCAGCAGCCAAGAGGTACTAGCGGGGGGACAAAACATTCAGTACTTC. It codes for CASSQEVLAGGQNIQYF.

This rearrangement joins TRBV3-1 (or the pseudogene TRBV3-2) to TRBJ1-1; D possibly corresponds to TRBD1 (6 bases). The CDR3 contains 14 residues. Germline CDR1 LGHDT, CDR2 YNNKEL (reference sequence). V gave up 3 bases and J gave up 8 bases, with 16 bases separating them. This CDR3 reads CASSHNGRTAEAFF. As DNA, the CDR3 is TGTGCCAGCAGCCATAATGGCAGGACAGCCGAAGCTTTCTTT.

The V gene is TRBV4-3, the J gene TRBJ2-1; 8 nucleotides match TRBD1. The CDR3 runs 15 residues. Germline V gene sequence: CDR1 LGHNA, CDR2 YSLEER. The V gene end was trimmed by 4 bases and the J gene end by 10 bases; junction bases not matched to a gene: 12. The CDR3 bases are TGCGCCAGCAGCCCCCAGGCCCAGGGGGCTTGGGAGCAGTTCTTC. Its protein is CASSPQAQGAWEQFF.

V and J are TRBV7-9 and TRBJ2-7; possibly TRBD1 for D (5 bases). This CDR3 has 14 amino acids. CDR1 and CDR2 from the germline V gene are SEHNR and FQNEAQ (reference sequence). The germline V and J ends were trimmed by 1 base and 5 bases, with 12 bases remaining between them. The CDR3 loop reads CASSLEIIGDEQYF. The DNA for the CDR3 is TGTGCCAGCAGCTTAGAAATTATAGGGGACGAGCAGTACTTC.

This chain links TRBV2 with TRBJ2-7; the match to TRBD1 covers 7 bases. The CDR3 length is 13 residues. V was pared by 6 bases and J by 3 bases, with 5 bases of the junction left unmatched. The V gene's germline CDR1 is SNHLY and CDR2 FYNNEI. The CDR3: CASRTGANYEQYF. CDR3 sequence (DNA): TGTGCCAGCAGAACAGGGGCGAACTACGAGCAGTACTTC.

The CDR3 sequence is CSVVGTDYEQYF. The DNA for the CDR3 is TGCAGCGTTGTAGGGACAGACTACGAGCAGTACTTC. The J gene is TRBJ2-7, the V gene TRBV29-1, with TRBD1 matching over 7 bases. CDR1 and CDR2 from the germline V gene are SQVTM and ANQGSEA. The CDR3 length is 12 residues. Trimming removed 4 bases from V and 3 bases from J; junction bases left unmatched: 3.

The rearrangement links TRBV5-4 to TRBJ1-2, with D possibly being TRBD1 (6 bases). The CDR3 contains 18 residues. Germline CDR1 SGHNT, CDR2 YYREEE (reference sequence). V was pared by 0 bases and J by 7 bases, with 25 bases between. CDR3 nucleotide sequence: TGTGCCAGCAGCTTGGGGGTGAATATACCGACAGGATTTCGTGGCTACACCTTC. It specifies CASSLGVNIPTGFRGYTF.

The chain links TRBV30 to TRBJ1-6; D remains ambiguous. The V gene lost 0 bases and the J gene lost 5 bases, with 5 bases spanning the gap. CDR3 length equals 13 residues. Germline values: CDR1 GTSNPN, CDR2 SVGIG (reference sequence). Written as DNA, the CDR3 is TGTGCCTGGAGTGTACTTGATAATTCACCCCTCCACTTT. It codes for CAWSVLDNSPLHF.

CDR3 amino acids: CASSPTGSETQYF. DNA of the CDR3: TGTGCCAGCTCACCGACAGGGTCAGAGACCCAGTACTTC. The chain employs TRBV18 and TRBJ2-5, with 7 bases fitting TRBD1. The CDR3 runs to 13 residues. Germline V lookup: CDR1 KGHSH, CDR2 LQKENI. The V gene end was trimmed by 3 bases and the J gene end by 4 bases; junction bases not matched to a gene: 2.